The 6 T cell receptor beta chains reported below all come from one sample, sequenced in a study of OX40 agonist ivuxolimab in advanced cancers. The protocol used for the library was the immunoSEQ multiplex PCR assay. TCRdb obtained this table from immuneACCESS and retained in-frame rearrangements with V and J assigned. These tables miss some clones; where compared with another copy, unresolved V genes account for less than half of the shortfall, and the remainder is unexplained. The sample table shows around 120,000 clones, and roughly nine tenths are seen once. Of the sample, roughly 0.59% falls within the top ten clones. This specimen was CD4+ or CD8+ T cells sorted from blood, taken in a trial of the OX40 agonist ivuxolimab. Receptor source: an adult with an advanced solid tumor such as melanoma, head and neck, liver or kidney cancer.

The chain employs TRBV6-6 and TRBJ2-1; 10 bases map to TRBD1. The CDR3 extends over 15 amino acids. V gave up 6 bases and J gave up 8 bases; unmatched junction bases: 10. From germline, CDR1 is MNHNY and CDR2 SVGAGI (reference sequence). CDR3 nucleotides: TGTGCCAGCAGAAGACCCGGGACAGGGGTATATGAGCAGTTCTTC. Translated: CASRRPGTGVYEQFF.

This chain joins TRBV18 and TRBJ1-2, with D perhaps TRBD1 (6 bases). This CDR3 comprises 17 residues. Per germline, CDR1 KGHSH and CDR2 LQKENI. Trimming shortened V by 1 base and J by 5 bases, and 20 bases separated the two germline ends. CDR3 region: CASSPRIQDRGEYGYTF. CDR3 bases: TGTGCCAGCTCACCACGGATTCAGGACAGAGGGGAATATGGCTACACCTTC. The full variable domain, its missing parts supplied by reference TRBV18 and TRBJ1-2, is NAGVMQNPRHLVRRRGQEARLRCSPMKGHSHVYWYRQLPEEGLKFMVYLQKENIIDESGMPKERFSAEFPKEGPSILRIQQVVRGDSAAYFCASSPRIQDRGEYGYTFGSGTRLTVV.

V gene TRBV28 combines with J gene TRBJ1-5; the match to TRBD1 covers 11 bases. CDR1 is MDHEN and CDR2 is SYDVKM in the germline V gene. CDR3 length equals 13 residues. The V segment lost 7 bases and the J segment 7 bases; nucleotides outside the gene matches: 3. The CDR3 loop is CASTGTGGQPQHF. Written as DNA, the CDR3 is TGTGCCAGCACCGGGACAGGGGGGCAGCCCCAGCATTTT.

J is TRBJ2-1 and V is TRBV4-3, with 8 bases identical to TRBD1. CDR1 is LGHNA and CDR2 is YSLEER in the germline V gene. V shed 1 base, J shed 2 bases, and the junction held 7 bases outside the gene matches. CDR3 length equals 17 residues. In DNA form, the CDR3 reads TGCGCCAGCAGCCAAGGACGGCCGGGACAGGCCTACAATGAGCAGTTCTTC. This sequence encodes CASSQGRPGQAYNEQFF.

The chain links TRBV9 to TRBJ2-2; 11 positions agree with TRBD2. From germline, CDR1 is SGDLS and CDR2 YYNGEE. The CDR3 runs 16 residues. V was pared by 0 bases and J by 8 bases, with 6 bases of the junction left unmatched. The CDR3 sequence is CASSVGLAGQMGELFF. Here the CDR3 DNA reads TGTGCCAGCAGCGTAGGACTAGCGGGGCAAATGGGGGAGCTGTTTTTT.

The chain joins TRBV9 to TRBJ2-2, with 8 bases matching TRBD1. From germline, CDR1 is SGDLS and CDR2 YYNGEE. The CDR3 has 15 amino acids. V lost 0 bases and J lost 5; bases outside the gene matches: 3. Here the CDR3 DNA reads TGTGCCAGCAGCGTAGAGGGACAGGATACCGGGGAGCTGTTTTTT. Its translation is CASSVEGQDTGELFF.